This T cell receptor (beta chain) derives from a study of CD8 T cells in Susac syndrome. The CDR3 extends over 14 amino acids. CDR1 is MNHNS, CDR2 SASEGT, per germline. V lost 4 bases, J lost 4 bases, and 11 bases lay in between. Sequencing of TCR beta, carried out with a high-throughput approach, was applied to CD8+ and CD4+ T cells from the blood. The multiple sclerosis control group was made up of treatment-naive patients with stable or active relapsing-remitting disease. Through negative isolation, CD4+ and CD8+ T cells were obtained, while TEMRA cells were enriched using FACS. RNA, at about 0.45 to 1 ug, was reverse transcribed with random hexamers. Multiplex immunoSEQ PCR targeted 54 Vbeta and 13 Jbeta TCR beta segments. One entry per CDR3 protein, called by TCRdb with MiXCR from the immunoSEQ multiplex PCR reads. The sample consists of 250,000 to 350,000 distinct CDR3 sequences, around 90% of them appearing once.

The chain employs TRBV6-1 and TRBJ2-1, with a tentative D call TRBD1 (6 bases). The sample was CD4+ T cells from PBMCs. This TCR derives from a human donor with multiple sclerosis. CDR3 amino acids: CASSASGHYNEQFF. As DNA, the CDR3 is TGTGCCAGCAGTGCCTCGGGACATTACAATGAGCAGTTCTTC.